This is a list of T cell receptor beta chains from one sample in a study of control samples from healthy donors and cancer patients. The table came from immunoSEQ multiplex PCR; TCRdb's copy has only in-frame clones and leaves some out. Found here are roughly 170,000 clones, about 91% of them singletons; the top ten hold around 2.2%. The sequenced material came from blood. Source of these receptors: a woman in her forties in good health. Both conserved end residues are part of each CDR3. A D gene is named only where the DNA matches it firmly. Not every row has a clone size; where given, it reads once, few, many or a size class.

size: .; D: .; J: TRBJ1-5; V: TRBV9; CDR3: CASSWGIANQPQHF; DNA: TGTGCCAGCAGTTGGGGAATAGCGAATCAGCCCCAGCATTTT
size: .; D: .; J: TRBJ2-1; V: TRBV7-8; CDR3: CASSLVDTGYEQFF; DNA: TGTGCCAGCAGCTTAGTGGACACGGGCTACGAGCAGTTCTTC
size: .; D: .; J: TRBJ2-7; V: TRBV6-5; CDR3: CASSPSRYEQYF; DNA: TGTGCCAGCAGTCCCTCCCGCTACGAGCAGTACTTC
size: .; D: TRBD1; J: TRBJ2-7; V: TRBV15; CDR3: CATSTTGQGRSYEQYF; DNA: TGTGCCACCAGCACAACGGGACAGGGGAGAAGCTACGAGCAGTACTTC
size: once; D: TRBD1; J: TRBJ1-1; V: TRBV7-9; CDR3: CASSDRRGPTEAFF; DNA: TGTGCCAGCAGCGACCGGAGGGGGCCCACTGAAGCTTTCTTT
size: .; D: .; J: TRBJ1-6; V: TRBV12-3/TRBV12-4; CDR3: CASSTGGALHF; DNA: TGTGCCAGCAGTACGGGCGGGGCCCTCCACTTT
size: .; D: TRBD1; J: TRBJ1-6; V: TRBV15; CDR3: CATSRDGTGPLHF; DNA: TGTGCCACCAGCAGAGACGGGACAGGGCCCCTCCACTTT
size: once; D: TRBD1; J: TRBJ1-1; V: TRBV18; CDR3: CASSPDRGRTEAFF; DNA: TGTGCCAGCTCACCGGACAGGGGGAGGACTGAAGCTTTCTTT
size: .; D: .; J: TRBJ1-2; V: TRBV29-1; CDR3: CSVDEGTVNGYTF; DNA: TGCAGCGTTGATGAGGGGACGGTGAATGGCTACACCTTC
size: .; D: .; J: TRBJ2-7; V: TRBV4-1; CDR3: CASSQTWADSYEQYF; DNA: TGCGCCAGCAGCCAAACATGGGCGGACTCCTACGAGCAGTACTTC
size: .; D: .; J: TRBJ2-1; V: TRBV2; CDR3: CASQRAGSYNEQFF; DNA: TGTGCCAGCCAGCGGGCGGGGTCCTACAATGAGCAGTTCTTC
size: once; D: .; J: TRBJ2-2; V: TRBV12-3/TRBV12-4; CDR3: CATRTGYTGELFF; DNA: TGTGCCACCCGGACTGGATACACCGGGGAGCTGTTTTTT
size: .; D: .; J: TRBJ1-2; V: TRBV19; CDR3: CASSISYVGGYTF; DNA: TGTGCCAGTAGTATCTCTTACGTCGGAGGCTACACCTTC
size: .; D: .; J: TRBJ2-7; V: TRBV7-9; CDR3: CASSPGQLYEQYF; DNA: TGTGCCAGCAGCCCAGGACAGTTATACGAGCAGTACTTC
size: .; D: TRBD1; J: TRBJ1-6; V: TRBV27; CDR3: CASSFGQGNNSPLHF; DNA: TGTGCCAGCAGTTTCGGACAGGGTAATAATTCACCCCTCCACTTT
size: once; D: .; J: TRBJ1-2; V: TRBV10-3; CDR3: CAIGGPREGYGYTF; DNA: TGTGCCATCGGGGGACCGAGGGAGGGCTATGGCTACACCTTC
size: .; D: TRBD2; J: TRBJ2-1; V: TRBV5-1; CDR3: CASSFTSGGAYEQFF; DNA: TGCGCCAGCAGCTTCACTAGCGGGGGGGCGTATGAGCAGTTCTTC
size: .; D: .; J: TRBJ1-2; V: TRBV4-1; CDR3: CASSQDFQGGYGYTF; DNA: TGCGCCAGCAGCCAAGATTTCCAGGGAGGCTATGGCTACACCTTC
size: .; D: .; J: TRBJ2-5; V: TRBV3-1/TRBV3-2; CDR3: CASSPFSSETQYF; DNA: TGTGCCAGCAGCCCCTTTAGCTCGGAGACCCAGTACTTC
size: .; D: .; J: TRBJ1-1; V: TRBV4-1; CDR3: CASSRGPPGNTEAFF; DNA: TGCGCCAGCAGCCGAGGACCCCCGGGGAACACTGAAGCTTTCTTT
size: .; D: TRBD1; J: TRBJ2-1; V: TRBV27; CDR3: CASRAGQGKNEQFF; DNA: TGTGCCAGCAGGGCCGGACAGGGAAAAAATGAGCAGTTCTTC
size: once; D: .; J: TRBJ2-3; V: TRBV7-2; CDR3: CASSLKQGRTDTQYF; DNA: TGTGCCAGCAGCTTAAAACAGGGTCGCACAGATACGCAGTATTTT
size: .; D: TRBD2; J: TRBJ2-1; V: TRBV7-2; CDR3: CASSRPLAEKQFF; DNA: TGTGCCAGCAGCCGGCCCCTAGCGGAGAAGCAGTTCTTC
size: .; D: .; J: TRBJ2-7; V: TRBV23-1; CDR3: CASGCRVGGPSYEQYF; DNA: TGCGCCAGCGGTTGTAGAGTGGGGGGGCCCTCCTACGAGCAGTACTTC
size: .; D: .; J: TRBJ2-7; V: TRBV6-5; CDR3: CASSYSPQGGYEQYF; DNA: TGTGCCAGCAGTTACTCCCCCCAGGGAGGCTACGAGCAGTACTTC
size: few; D: .; J: TRBJ1-3; V: TRBV2; CDR3: CASREGNTIYF; DNA: TGTGCCAGCCGAGAAGGAAACACCATATATTTT
size: .; D: .; J: TRBJ1-1; V: TRBV5-1; CDR3: CASSRGQGGSTEAFF; DNA: TGCGCCAGCAGCCGAGGGCAGGGAGGAAGCACTGAAGCTTTCTTT
size: .; D: .; J: TRBJ1-6; V: TRBV27; CDR3: CASSLSQINSPLHF; DNA: TGTGCCAGCAGTTTAAGCCAGATTAATTCACCCCTCCACTTT
size: .; D: TRBD2; J: TRBJ2-3; V: TRBV9; CDR3: CASSVGTSGGDTDTQYF; DNA: TGTGCCAGCAGCGTAGGTACTAGCGGGGGGGACACAGATACGCAGTATTTT
size: .; D: TRBD1; J: TRBJ1-6; V: TRBV7-9; CDR3: CASSLRDRGKGSPLHF; DNA: TGTGCCAGCAGCCTGAGGGACAGGGGGAAGGGTTCACCCCTCCACTTT
size: .; D: TRBD2; J: TRBJ2-5; V: TRBV5-1; CDR3: CASSELAGGETQYF; DNA: TGCGCCAGCAGCGAACTAGCGGGAGGGGAGACCCAGTACTTC
size: .; D: TRBD1; J: TRBJ1-2; V: TRBV7-6; CDR3: CASSENTGAGYTF; DNA: TGTGCCAGCAGCGAAAATACAGGGGCGGGCTACACCTTC
size: once; D: .; J: TRBJ1-2; V: TRBV4-1; CDR3: CASSQESYGGAEGYTF; DNA: TGCGCCAGCAGCCAAGAATCGTACGGGGGGGCGGAGGGCTACACCTTC
size: .; D: .; J: TRBJ1-3; V: TRBV18; CDR3: CASSPQDMIGNTIYF; DNA: TGTGCCAGCTCACCACAAGACATGATAGGAAACACCATATATTTT
size: .; D: TRBD2; J: TRBJ2-3; V: TRBV5-1; CDR3: CASSLGAGDSTDTQYF; DNA: TGCGCCAGCAGCTTGGGTGCGGGAGATAGCACAGATACGCAGTATTTT
size: .; D: .; J: TRBJ2-1; V: TRBV7-2; CDR3: CASSLTEVEQFF; DNA: TGTGCCAGCAGCTTAACAGAGGTAGAGCAGTTCTTC
size: .; D: .; J: TRBJ1-5; V: TRBV19; CDR3: CASSIEGPESNQPQHF; DNA: TGTGCCAGTAGTATAGAGGGTCCGGAGAGCAATCAGCCCCAGCATTTT
size: .; D: .; J: TRBJ2-7; V: TRBV7-6; CDR3: CASSLGEAYEQYF; DNA: TGTGCCAGCAGCTTAGGAGAAGCCTACGAGCAGTACTTC
size: once; D: TRBD1; J: TRBJ1-5; V: TRBV19; CDR3: CATGQGVVQPQHF; DNA: TGTGCCACGGGACAGGGGGTGGTTCAGCCCCAGCATTTT
size: .; D: .; J: TRBJ2-7; V: TRBV2; CDR3: CASSDSSFVSYEQYF; DNA: TGTGCCAGCAGTGATTCCAGCTTCGTATCCTACGAGCAGTACTTC
size: .; D: TRBD2; J: TRBJ2-5; V: TRBV4-1; CDR3: CASSRAGGKETQYF; DNA: TGCGCCAGCAGCCGGGCGGGGGGGAAAGAGACCCAGTACTTC
size: .; D: TRBD2; J: TRBJ2-5; V: TRBV5-1; CDR3: CASSSGAAGGIETQYF; DNA: TGCGCCAGCAGCTCCGGGGCGGCGGGGGGGATTGAGACCCAGTACTTC
size: .; D: .; J: TRBJ1-3; V: TRBV7-6; CDR3: CASSQFSPSEVGNTIYF; DNA: TGTGCCAGCAGCCAGTTTTCACCCTCCGAGGTCGGAAACACCATATATTTT
size: .; D: TRBD1; J: TRBJ2-3; V: TRBV13; CDR3: CASSPPEGQGPDTQYF; DNA: TGTGCCAGCAGCCCTCCAGAAGGACAGGGACCAGATACGCAGTATTTT
size: once; D: .; J: TRBJ1-5; V: TRBV13; CDR3: CASSRGNQPQHF; DNA: TGTGCCAGCTCCAGGGGCAATCAGCCCCAGCATTTT
size: .; D: TRBD2; J: TRBJ2-5; V: TRBV3-1/TRBV3-2; CDR3: CASSQVRTSGGEETQYF; DNA: TGTGCCAGCAGCCAAGTTAGAACTAGCGGGGGGGAAGAGACCCAGTACTTC
size: .; D: .; J: TRBJ2-3; V: TRBV20-1; CDR3: CSARDLDTQYF; DNA: TGCAGTGCTAGAGATCTGGATACGCAGTATTTT
size: .; D: .; J: TRBJ1-4; V: TRBV25-1; CDR3: CASSVFTGTGLTNEKLFF; DNA: TGTGCCAGCAGTGTCTTTACAGGGACGGGGTTGACTAATGAAAAACTGTTTTTT
size: .; D: .; J: TRBJ2-1; V: TRBV20-1; CDR3: CSAGTYNEQFF; DNA: TGCAGTGCTGGGACCTACAATGAGCAGTTCTTC
size: .; D: .; J: TRBJ1-1; V: TRBV5-1; CDR3: CASRPQATNTEAFF; DNA: TGCGCCAGCAGACCGCAGGCGACGAACACTGAAGCTTTCTTT
size: .; D: .; J: TRBJ2-3; V: TRBV3-1/TRBV3-2; CDR3: CASSPAGARNTQYF; DNA: TGTGCCAGCAGCCCCGCGGGGGCCCGAAATACGCAGTATTTT
size: .; D: TRBD1; J: TRBJ1-1; V: TRBV12-3/TRBV12-4; CDR3: CASSRGRNTEAFF; DNA: TGTGCCAGCAGCAGGGGGCGGAACACTGAAGCTTTCTTT
size: .; D: TRBD2; J: TRBJ2-2; V: TRBV7-3; CDR3: CASSLLGPSGGNTGELFF; DNA: TGTGCCAGCAGCTTACTTGGCCCTAGCGGGGGGAACACCGGGGAGCTGTTTTTT
size: .; D: .; J: TRBJ1-2; V: TRBV5-4; CDR3: CASSLVQEGNYGYTF; DNA: TGTGCCAGCAGCTTGGTACAGGAAGGGAACTATGGCTACACCTTC
size: .; D: .; J: TRBJ2-4; V: TRBV7-8; CDR3: CASSLGEAVAKNIQYF; DNA: TGTGCCAGCAGCTTAGGGGAGGCAGTAGCCAAAAACATTCAGTACTTC
size: .; D: .; J: TRBJ1-1; V: TRBV19; CDR3: CASSLLGGLAFF; DNA: TGTGCCAGTAGCCTCCTTGGGGGGTTAGCTTTCTTT
size: .; D: .; J: TRBJ1-6; V: TRBV27; CDR3: CASSPLLQGNSPLHF; DNA: TGTGCCAGCAGTCCCCTCTTACAGGGAAATTCACCCCTCCACTTT
size: .; D: TRBD1; J: TRBJ1-5; V: TRBV2; CDR3: CASSLGQADQPQHF; DNA: TGTGCCAGCAGCCTAGGACAGGCTGATCAGCCCCAGCATTTT
size: .; D: .; J: TRBJ2-7; V: TRBV5-5; CDR3: CASSRTLGRVYEQYF; DNA: TGTGCCAGCAGCCGCACCCTGGGAAGGGTGTACGAGCAGTACTTC
size: .; D: .; J: TRBJ2-5; V: TRBV5-6; CDR3: CASSPGYPETQYF; DNA: TGTGCCAGCAGTCCCGGTTACCCGGAGACCCAGTACTTC